These 10 T cell receptor beta chains were sequenced from one sample in a study (dated by TCRdb to 2015 to 2017). Library generation was performed with 5' RACE. Instrument on record: Illumina MiSeq. TCRdb took the public reads, trimmed them with fastp at Q25, ran MiXCR for clone calling and kept in-frame beta chains. Each CDR3 protein appears once, grouped with its most common genes and DNA. The sample table holds approximately 8,700 distinct CDR3 sequences, of which more than 15% were seen once. The biggest ten clones account for 3.5% to 4.5% of the sample. The sample comprised memory CD4+ T cells sorted from blood. The sample's cell subset or site, from its label and the paper: memory CD4+ T cells, CD4+CD45RO+CD25-. Receptors originate from a female donor with breast cancer.

This clonotype is classed as medium-sized (0.01 to 0.1%). CDR3 loop: CSARSTGGHNEAFF. The CDR3 DNA is TGCAGTGCTAGGTCGACAGGGGGCCACAATGAAGCTTTCTTT. The chain uses TRBV20-1 and TRBJ1-1; 10 nucleotides line up with TRBD1. J lost 7 bases, V lost 3 bases, and 8 bases had no gene match. The CDR3 has 14 residues. The germline V gene has CDR1 DFQATT and CDR2 SNEGSKA (reference sequence).

The chain is built from TRBV13 and TRBJ1-3; a possible D gene is TRBD1 (5 bases). The CDR3 is 14 residues long. CDR1 is PRHDT and CDR2 is FYEKMQ in the germline V gene (reference sequence). With 6 bases removed from V and 6 bases from J, the gap between germline ends came to 15 bases. CDR3 nucleotide sequence: TGTGCCAGCAGTTTATGGCAGGGTAAAAACACCATATATTTT. It yields the protein CASSLWQGKNTIYF.

This clonotype is categorized as medium-sized. The chain employs TRBV6-1 and TRBJ1-2; D is perhaps TRBD1 (5 bases). V lost 2 bases and J lost 6, with 10 bases in between. The length of the CDR3 is 13 residues. Per germline, CDR1 MNHNS and CDR2 SASEGT. The CDR3 sequence: CASSESGPHGYTF. The CDR3 coding sequence is TGTGCCAGCAGTGAATCAGGGCCGCATGGCTACACCTTC.

In its sample, this clonotype ranks as medium-sized (0.01 to 0.1%). The chain employs TRBV5-1 and TRBJ1-2; weak D call: TRBD1 (6 bases). Germline CDR1 SGHRS, CDR2 YFSETQ. The CDR3 sequence is 15 residues long. Trimming left V 0 bases short and J 8 bases short, with 17 bases between. This CDR3 is CASSLEVPGVSGYTF. CDR3 bases: TGCGCCAGCAGCTTGGAAGTGCCAGGGGTGTCGGGCTACACCTTC. The whole variable domain, filled in from reference TRBV5-1 and TRBJ1-2, reads KAGVTQTPRYLIKTRGQQVTLSCSPISGHRSVSWYQQTPGQGLQFLFEYFSETQRNKGNFPGRFSGRQFSNSRSEMNVSTLELGDSALYLCASSLEVPGVSGYTFGSGTRLTVV.

This clonotype is termed medium-sized. The chain carries TRBV11-2 and TRBJ2-3; 12 bases line up with TRBD2. The V gene's germline CDR1 is SGHAT and CDR2 FQNNGV. The V segment lost 1 base and the J segment 3 bases; nucleotides outside the gene matches: 2. There are 16 residues in the CDR3. The CDR3 DNA reads as TGTGCCAGCAGCTTAGCCCTAGCGGGGGGGACAGATACGCAGTATTTT. Translating gives CASSLALAGGTDTQYF. The full variable domain, its missing parts supplied by reference TRBV11-2 and TRBJ2-3, is EAGVAQSPRYKIIEKRQSVAFWCNPISGHATLYWYQQILGQGPKLLIQFQNNGVVDDSQLPKDRFSAERLKGVDSTLKIQPAKLEDSAVYLCASSLALAGGTDTQYFGPGTRLTVL.

This clonotype was picked up many times. The chain recombines TRBV5-6 with TRBJ1-2; D remains unclear. The V end was cut by 3 bases, the J end by 9 bases, with 12 bases between. CDR1 and CDR2 (germline): SGHDT, YYEEEE. The CDR3 has 12 residues. CDR3 in amino acids: CASSSSEVSYTF. Here the CDR3 DNA reads TGTGCCAGCAGCTCGTCCGAAGTCAGCTACACCTTC. Combining the CDR3 with reference TRBV5-6 and TRBJ1-2 gives the whole variable domain DAGVTQSPTHLIKTRGQQVTLRCSPKSGHDTVSWYQQALGQGPQFIFQYYEEEERQRGNFPDRFSGHQFPNYSSELNVNALLLGDSALYLCASSSSEVSYTFGSGTRLTVV.

This clonotype is medium-sized (0.01 to 0.1%) within its sample. The chain links TRBV20-1 to TRBJ2-4; the D is unclear. The germline V gene encodes CDR1 DFQATT and CDR2 SNEGSKA (reference sequence). Deletions cut 2 bases from V and 0 bases from J, with 8 bases between. This CDR3 is 14 amino acids long. The CDR3 here is CSARTDVAKNIQYF. The CDR3 DNA reads as TGCAGTGCTAGAACGGATGTAGCCAAAAACATTCAGTACTTC.

This clonotype is medium-sized (0.01 to 0.1%) by share. The chain recombines TRBV7-3 with TRBJ2-3; D not certain. The V gene lost 0 bases and the J gene lost 8 bases, with 9 bases spanning the gap. Germline CDR1 and CDR2: SGHTA and FQGTGA. The CDR3 runs to 13 residues. The CDR3 DNA sequence: TGTGCCAGCAGCTTAACTCCCCTTGGTACGCAGTATTTT. Translated, it gives CASSLTPLGTQYF.

This clonotype is labeled medium-sized. The rearrangement joins TRBV29-1 to TRBJ2-1, with D unresolved. The germline V and J ends were trimmed by 4 bases and 1 base, with 5 bases remaining between them. Germline V gene data show CDR1 as SQVTM and CDR2 as ANQGSEA. There are 12 residues in the CDR3. This CDR3 reads CSVAESYNEQFF. The CDR3 DNA is TGCAGCGTTGCAGAATCCTACAATGAGCAGTTCTTC.

This clonotype is judged medium-sized (0.01 to 0.1%). This chain connects TRBV6-1 to TRBJ2-2; D is possibly TRBD1 (5 bases). Germline CDR1 reads MNHNS; CDR2 reads SASEGT. This CDR3 has 16 residues. The ends were cut back, 5 bases at V and 8 bases at J, with 21 bases in the middle. Here the CDR3 reads CASSPWGQGTPGELFF. Here the CDR3 DNA reads TGTGCCAGCAGTCCGTGGGGCCAGGGTACACCGGGGGAGCTGTTTTTT.